Below, one TCR beta chain is given with its context. Germline V CDR1 and CDR2: MNHNY, SVGAGI (reference sequence). The CDR3 is 15 residues long. V lost 8 bases and J lost 5, with 18 bases in between. This entry is derived from a study of blood T cell repertoires in COVID-19. Sequencing was performed with immunoSEQ multiplex PCR; in TCRdb, only in-frame clones are kept and a portion is missing. Of around 39,000 clones listed, about 90% were seen once; the top ten hold roughly a tenth. The receptor was derived from a human donor in a cohort sampled during active COVID-19. Source material: peripheral blood. The chain combines TRBV6-6 with TRBJ1-4; weak D call: TRBD1 (6 bases). CDR3 nucleotide sequence: TGTGCCAGCGACCCGGGCAGGGGACGAAATGAAAAACTGTTTTTT. Encoded protein: CASDPGRGRNEKLFF.